The 16 T cell receptor beta chains below were found in one sample sequenced in a study of a mutant IDH1 vaccine in newly diagnosed glioma. Profiled with immunoSEQ multiplex PCR; TCRdb holds only in-frame clones, not every one. This table has 45,000 to 60,000 clones, around three quarters appearing once. Described time point: baseline, week 1 (first vaccination visit). As to treatment: pre-vaccination baseline after standard-of-care therapy. The sequencing here drew on PBMCs, taken from a glioma patient treated with radiotherapy, temozolomide or both. The receptors were gathered from a woman aged 40 to 50 with glioma.

This clone was counted only a few times. The chain uses TRBV5-1 and TRBJ1-2, with no clear D. V lost 4 bases and J 4 bases, leaving 14 bases between the germline ends. Germline V gene lookup returns CDR1 SGHRS and CDR2 YFSETQ. This CDR3 is built from 14 residues. CDR3 in DNA: TGCGCCAGCAGCCTCGGCCGGACGGTCTATGGCTACACCTTC. Protein product: CASSLGRTVYGYTF. The variable domain in full, with the rest retrieved from reference TRBV5-1 and TRBJ1-2, is KAGVTQTPRYLIKTRGQQVTLSCSPISGHRSVSWYQQTPGQGLQFLFEYFSETQRNKGNFPGRFSGRQFSNSRSEMNVSTLELGDSALYLCASSLGRTVYGYTFGSGTRLTVV.

This clone showed up just a few times. V and J are TRBV29-1 and TRBJ1-3; D possibly corresponds to TRBD1 (6 bases). The CDR3 has 13 residues. The germline CDR1 and CDR2 sequences are SQVTM and ANQGSEA. Here the CDR3 reads CSTQGNSGNTIYF. The CDR3 bases are TGCAGTACTCAGGGGAACTCTGGAAACACCATATATTTT.

This chain joins TRBV30 and TRBJ2-3; TRBD2 agrees at 9 bases. The CDR3 has 14 amino acids. Trimming at V came to 5 bases and at J to 6 bases, leaving 9 bases not matched to a gene. The V gene's germline CDR1 is GTSNPN and CDR2 SVGIG (reference sequence). Here the CDR3 reads CAWGGRGGGDTQYF. The CDR3 bases are TGTGCCTGGGGGGGGCGGGGGGGCGGGGATACGCAGTATTTT.

V is TRBV15 and J is TRBJ1-5; maybe TRBD1 (6 bases). This CDR3 is 14 amino acids long. The germline V gene has CDR1 LNHNV and CDR2 YYDKDF (reference sequence). Trimming removed 5 bases from V and 3 bases from J, with 11 bases in between. CDR3 nucleotide sequence: TGTGCCACCAGCTACACAGGGAACAATCAGCCCCAGCATTTT. It translates to CATSYTGNNQPQHF.

The chain is built from TRBV19 and TRBJ1-4; 7 bases map to TRBD1. Trimming took 11 bases from V and 3 from J; bases not matched to a gene: 15. Germline CDR1 and CDR2: LNHDA and SQIVND (reference sequence). This CDR3 region has 16 residues. The CDR3 loop reads CAGGGQGGWANEKLFF. CDR3 coding DNA: TGTGCCGGCGGCGGGCAGGGGGGTTGGGCTAATGAAAAACTGTTTTTT.

This chain joins TRBV6-5 and TRBJ2-5, with D possibly TRBD2 on 5 matching bases. The CDR3 has 13 amino acids. Per germline, CDR1 MNHEY and CDR2 SVGAGI. The V gene lost 8 bases and the J gene lost 0 bases, with 10 bases spanning the gap. The CDR3 DNA follows: TGTGCCAGCGAATCGGAGGACCAAGAGACCCAGTACTTC. Amino acids: CASESEDQETQYF.

In this sample, this clone turned up once. CDR3 amino acids: CASSPGYQETQYF. CDR3 DNA sequence: TGTGCCAGCTCACCAGGGTACCAAGAGACCCAGTACTTC. The chain couples TRBV18 to TRBJ2-5; D gene unclear. V was pared by 2 bases and J by 0 bases, with 4 bases between. The CDR3 loop spans 13 amino acids. Germline CDR1 KGHSH, CDR2 LQKENI.

The rearrangement uses TRBV20-1 and TRBJ2-4; D gene uncertain. Germline lookup yields CDR1 DFQATT and CDR2 SNEGSKA (reference sequence). V was pared by 7 bases and J by 0 bases, with 4 bases between. This CDR3 is 11 amino acids long. CDR3 in amino acids: CSVIAKNIQYF. The CDR3 nucleotides are TGCAGTGTAATAGCCAAAAACATTCAGTACTTC.

The V call is TRBV5-1, the J call TRBJ2-7, with D tentatively TRBD1 or TRBD2 (5 bases each). CDR1 is SGHRS and CDR2 is YFSETQ in the germline V gene. The CDR3 spans 15 residues. The V gene lost 2 bases and the J gene lost 0 bases, with 12 bases spanning the gap. CDR3 sequence: CASSFTGGNSYEQYF. The CDR3 DNA is TGCGCCAGCAGCTTCACAGGAGGAAACTCCTACGAGCAGTACTTC.

The chain carries TRBV6-1 and TRBJ2-3; 8 bases align to TRBD2. The CDR3 is 13 residues long. V was clipped by 10 bases and J by 0 bases; unmatched bases: 3. Germline values: CDR1 MNHNS, CDR2 SASEGT. CDR3 DNA: TGTGCCATCGAGCGGGGGAGCACAGATACGCAGTATTTT. This translates into CAIERGSTDTQYF.

The count of this clone is one. The chain employs TRBV4-1 and TRBJ2-7; 8 positions agree with TRBD2. The CDR3 sequence is 14 residues long. The germline V gene has CDR1 MGHRA and CDR2 YSYEKL. The J segment lost 2 bases and the V segment lost 2 bases, leaving 2 bases of the junction unmatched. CDR3 in amino acids: CASSQIGGAYEQYF. The DNA of the CDR3 is TGCGCCAGCAGCCAAATCGGGGGGGCCTACGAGCAGTACTTC.

The chain joins TRBV5-5 to TRBJ1-2; D is unresolved. Trimming stripped 7 bases from V and 4 bases from J, with 14 bases between. This CDR3 is built from 13 residues. Germline V gene lookup returns CDR1 SGHKS and CDR2 YYEKEE (reference sequence). The CDR3 sequence: CASSFSVAYGYTF. The CDR3, as DNA: TGTGCCAGCTCCTTCTCGGTGGCCTATGGCTACACCTTC.

This clone was counted a few times. V gene TRBV7-9 combines with J gene TRBJ1-5, with TRBD1 identical over 7 bases. The CDR3 contains 15 residues. Germline loops: CDR1 SEHNR, CDR2 FQNEAQ (reference sequence). V shed 4 bases and J 2 bases; nucleotides not matched to a gene: 5. In DNA form, the CDR3 reads TGTGCCAGCAGCTCGACAGGGCCGGGCAATCAGCCCCAGCATTTT. Its translation: CASSSTGPGNQPQHF. The whole variable domain, filled in from reference TRBV7-9 and TRBJ1-5, reads DTGVSQNPRHKITKRGQNVTFRCDPISEHNRLYWYRQTLGQGPEFLTYFQNEAQLEKSRLLSDRFSAERPKGSFSTLEIQRTEQGDSAMYLCASSSTGPGNQPQHFGDGTRLSIL.

The chain is built from TRBV7-2 and TRBJ2-7, with 8 positions matching TRBD1. V was clipped by 3 bases and J by 2 bases; unmatched bases: 6. The germline V gene encodes CDR1 SGHTA and CDR2 FQGNSA. The CDR3 runs 15 residues. CDR3 coding DNA: TGTGCCAGCAGCTTGGGAGACAGGGGACCCTACGAGCAGTACTTC. It codes for CASSLGDRGPYEQYF.

This clone was seen just once. The CDR3 region is CASSPRGSSTEAFF. CDR3 nucleotide sequence: TGTGCCAGCTCACCACGTGGCTCGAGCACTGAAGCTTTCTTT. V gene TRBV18 combines with J gene TRBJ1-1, with D uncertain. V lost 1 base and J 4 bases, leaving 10 bases between the germline ends. Germline lookup yields CDR1 KGHSH and CDR2 LQKENI. The CDR3 is made up of 14 amino acids.

The chain is built from TRBV27 and TRBJ2-7; D may be TRBD1 (6 bases). Germline V CDR1 and CDR2: MNHEY, SMNVEV (reference sequence). This CDR3 is built from 15 residues. V lost 0 bases to trimming and J lost 5 bases, with 14 bases between them. For the CDR3, the DNA is TGTGCCAGCAGTTTATCCCTTCCAGGGGCCAACGAGCAGTACTTC. Its translation is CASSLSLPGANEQYF.